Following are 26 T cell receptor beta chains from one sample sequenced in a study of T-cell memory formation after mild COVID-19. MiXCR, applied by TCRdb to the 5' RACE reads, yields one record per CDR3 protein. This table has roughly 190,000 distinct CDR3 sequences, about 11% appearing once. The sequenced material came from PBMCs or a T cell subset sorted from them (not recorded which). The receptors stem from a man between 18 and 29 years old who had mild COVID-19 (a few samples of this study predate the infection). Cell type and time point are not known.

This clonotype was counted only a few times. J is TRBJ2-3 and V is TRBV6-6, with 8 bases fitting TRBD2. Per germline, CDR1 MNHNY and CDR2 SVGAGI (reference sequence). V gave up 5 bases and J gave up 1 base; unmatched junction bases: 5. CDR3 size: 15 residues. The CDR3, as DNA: TGTGCCAGCAGTCATGGACTAGCCGGCACAGATACGCAGTATTTT. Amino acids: CASSHGLAGTDTQYF.

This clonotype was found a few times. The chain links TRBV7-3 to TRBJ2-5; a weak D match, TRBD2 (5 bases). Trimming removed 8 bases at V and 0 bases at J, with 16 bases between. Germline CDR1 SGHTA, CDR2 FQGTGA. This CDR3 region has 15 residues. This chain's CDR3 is CASLDCSPDQETQYF. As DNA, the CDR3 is TGTGCCAGCCTGGACTGCAGCCCGGACCAAGAGACCCAGTACTTC.

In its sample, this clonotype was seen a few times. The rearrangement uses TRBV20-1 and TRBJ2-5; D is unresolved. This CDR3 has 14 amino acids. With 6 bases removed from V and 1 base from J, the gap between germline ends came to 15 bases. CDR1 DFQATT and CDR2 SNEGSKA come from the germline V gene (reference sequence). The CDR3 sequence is CSATLLLGQETQYF. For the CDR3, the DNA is TGCAGTGCGACCCTACTTCTCGGCCAAGAGACCCAGTACTTC.

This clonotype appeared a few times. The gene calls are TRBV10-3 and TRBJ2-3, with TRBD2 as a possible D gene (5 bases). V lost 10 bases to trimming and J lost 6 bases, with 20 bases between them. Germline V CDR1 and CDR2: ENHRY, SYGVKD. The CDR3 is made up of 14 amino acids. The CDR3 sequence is CATNPGTSDDTQYF. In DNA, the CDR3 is TGTGCCACAAATCCGGGAACTAGTGATGATACGCAGTATTTT.

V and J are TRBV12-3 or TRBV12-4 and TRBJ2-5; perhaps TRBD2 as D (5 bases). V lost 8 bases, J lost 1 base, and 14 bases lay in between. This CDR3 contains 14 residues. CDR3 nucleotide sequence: TGTGCCAGCGCCTCTCGGGGTTCCCAAGAGACCCAGTACTTC. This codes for CASASRGSQETQYF.

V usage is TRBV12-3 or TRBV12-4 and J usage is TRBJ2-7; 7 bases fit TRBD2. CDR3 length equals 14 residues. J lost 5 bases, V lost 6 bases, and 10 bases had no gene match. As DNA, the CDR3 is TGTGCCAGCAGCCCCAGAAACGGGGGGAACGAGCAGTACTTC. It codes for CASSPRNGGNEQYF.

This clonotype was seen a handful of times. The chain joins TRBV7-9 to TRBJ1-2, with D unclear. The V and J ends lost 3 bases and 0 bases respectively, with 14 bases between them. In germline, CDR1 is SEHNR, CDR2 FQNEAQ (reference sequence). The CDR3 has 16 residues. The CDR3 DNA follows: TGTGCCAGCAGCTTGGCCCTTACCTTAGCTAACTATGGCTACACCTTC. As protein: CASSLALTLANYGYTF.

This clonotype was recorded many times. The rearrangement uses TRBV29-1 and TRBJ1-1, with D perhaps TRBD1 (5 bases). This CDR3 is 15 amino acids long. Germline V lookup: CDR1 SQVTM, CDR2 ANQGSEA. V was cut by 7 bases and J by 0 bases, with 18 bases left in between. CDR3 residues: CSGSQGWGMNTEAFF. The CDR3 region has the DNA TGCAGCGGGTCCCAGGGCTGGGGTATGAACACTGAAGCTTTCTTT.

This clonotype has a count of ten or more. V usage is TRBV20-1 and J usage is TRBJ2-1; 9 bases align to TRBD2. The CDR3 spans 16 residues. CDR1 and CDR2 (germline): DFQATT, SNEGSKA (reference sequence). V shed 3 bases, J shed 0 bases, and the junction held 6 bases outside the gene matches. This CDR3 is CSASVLAGASYNEQFF. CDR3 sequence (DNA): TGCAGTGCTAGCGTCTTAGCGGGGGCCTCCTACAATGAGCAGTTCTTC.

The CDR3 region has the DNA TGTGCCAGCAGCCAAGATGCTGCCTACGAGCAGTACTTC. This encodes CASSQDAAYEQYF. V and J are TRBV3-1 and TRBJ2-7; D not certain. The CDR3 contains 13 residues. Germline V gene sequence: CDR1 LGHDT, CDR2 YNNKEL (reference sequence). V lost 0 bases and J lost 2, with 5 bases in between.

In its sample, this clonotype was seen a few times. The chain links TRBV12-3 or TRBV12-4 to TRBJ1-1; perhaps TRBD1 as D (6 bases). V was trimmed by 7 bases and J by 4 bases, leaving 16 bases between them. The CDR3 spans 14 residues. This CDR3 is CASTMWLGGTEAFF. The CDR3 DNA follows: TGTGCCAGCACTATGTGGTTAGGGGGCACTGAAGCTTTCTTT.

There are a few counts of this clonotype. CDR3 loop: CASSLERGGDKTQYF. The CDR3 DNA reads as TGTGCCAGCAGCTTAGAAAGGGGCGGGGACAAGACCCAGTACTTC. V usage is TRBV11-2 and J usage is TRBJ2-5, with D perhaps being TRBD1 or TRBD2 (6 bases each). Germline assignment: CDR1 SGHAT and CDR2 FQNNGV. V was clipped by 0 bases and J by 6 bases, with 14 bases between them. CDR3 length: 15 amino acids. The full variable domain, its missing parts supplied by reference TRBV11-2 and TRBJ2-5, is EAGVAQSPRYKIIEKRQSVAFWCNPISGHATLYWYQQILGQGPKLLIQFQNNGVVDDSQLPKDRFSAERLKGVDSTLKIQPAKLEDSAVYLCASSLERGGDKTQYFGPGTRLLVL.

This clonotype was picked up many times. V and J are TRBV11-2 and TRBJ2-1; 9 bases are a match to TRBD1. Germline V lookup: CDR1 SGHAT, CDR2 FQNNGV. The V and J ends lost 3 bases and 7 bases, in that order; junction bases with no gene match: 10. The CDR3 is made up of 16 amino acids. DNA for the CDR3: TGTGCCAGCAGCTTGGTAATCGGGACAGGGTGGAATGAGCAGTTCTTC. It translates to CASSLVIGTGWNEQFF.

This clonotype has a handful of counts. The DNA of the CDR3 is TGTGCCAGCAGTTTAGGGGACAGGGCGGATGGCTACACCTTC. The encoded protein is CASSLGDRADGYTF. This chain joins TRBV12-3 or TRBV12-4 and TRBJ1-2, with 9 bases fitting TRBD1. CDR3 size: 14 residues. After removal of 1 base from V and 6 bases from J, the junction contained 3 bases not matched to a gene.

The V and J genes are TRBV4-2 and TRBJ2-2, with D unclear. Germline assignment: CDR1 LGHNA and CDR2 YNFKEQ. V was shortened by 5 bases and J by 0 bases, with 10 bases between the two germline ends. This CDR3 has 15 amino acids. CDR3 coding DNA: TGTGCCAGCAGCGTGGCACGGGCGAACACCGGGGAGCTGTTTTTT. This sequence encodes CASSVARANTGELFF.

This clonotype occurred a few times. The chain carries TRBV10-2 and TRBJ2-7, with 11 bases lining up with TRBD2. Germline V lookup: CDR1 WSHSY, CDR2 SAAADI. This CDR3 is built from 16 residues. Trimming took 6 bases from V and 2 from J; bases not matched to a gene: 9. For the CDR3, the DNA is TGCGCCAGCAGACCGCCGGGGACTAGCGGAACCTACGAGCAGTACTTC. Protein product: CASRPPGTSGTYEQYF.

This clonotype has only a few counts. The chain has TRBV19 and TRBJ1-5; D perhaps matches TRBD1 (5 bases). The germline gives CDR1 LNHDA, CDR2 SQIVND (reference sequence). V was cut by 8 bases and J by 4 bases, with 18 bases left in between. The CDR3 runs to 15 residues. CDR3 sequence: CASRTGGLGNQPQHF. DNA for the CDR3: TGTGCCAGTCGGACCGGGGGTTTAGGGAATCAGCCCCAGCATTTT.

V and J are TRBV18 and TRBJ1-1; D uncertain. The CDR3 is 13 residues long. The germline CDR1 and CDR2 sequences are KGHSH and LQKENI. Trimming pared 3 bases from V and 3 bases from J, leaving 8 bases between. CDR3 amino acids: CASSPASDTEAFF. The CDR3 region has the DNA TGTGCCAGCTCACCGGCCTCAGACACTGAAGCTTTCTTT.

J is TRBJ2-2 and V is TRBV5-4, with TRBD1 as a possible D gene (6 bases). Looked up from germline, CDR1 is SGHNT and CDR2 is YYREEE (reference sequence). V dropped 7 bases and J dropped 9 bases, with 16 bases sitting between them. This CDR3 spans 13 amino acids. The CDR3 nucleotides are TGTGCCAGCGGGTTGCGCAGGGGCAGGGAGCTGTTTTTT. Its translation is CASGLRRGRELFF.

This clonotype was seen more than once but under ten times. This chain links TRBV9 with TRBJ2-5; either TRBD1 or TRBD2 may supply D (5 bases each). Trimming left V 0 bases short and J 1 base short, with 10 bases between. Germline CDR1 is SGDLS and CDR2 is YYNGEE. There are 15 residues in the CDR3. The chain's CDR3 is CASSVATGLQETQYF. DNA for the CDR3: TGTGCCAGCAGCGTAGCTACGGGGCTCCAAGAGACCCAGTACTTC. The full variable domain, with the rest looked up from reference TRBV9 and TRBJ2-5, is DSGVTQTPKHLITATGQRVTLRCSPRSGDLSVYWYQQSLDQGLQFLIQYYNGEERAKGNILERFSAQQFPDLHSELNLSSLELGDSALYFCASSVATGLQETQYFGPGTRLLVL.

CDR3 region: CASHRGGTGDTQYF. The CDR3, as DNA: TGTGCCAGCCACCGTGGGGGGACCGGGGATACGCAGTATTTT. V gene TRBV5-5 combines with J gene TRBJ2-3; maybe TRBD2 (6 bases). The germline V and J ends were trimmed by 7 bases and 6 bases, with 18 bases remaining between them. This CDR3 has 14 amino acids. Germline V CDR1 and CDR2: SGHKS, YYEKEE (reference sequence).

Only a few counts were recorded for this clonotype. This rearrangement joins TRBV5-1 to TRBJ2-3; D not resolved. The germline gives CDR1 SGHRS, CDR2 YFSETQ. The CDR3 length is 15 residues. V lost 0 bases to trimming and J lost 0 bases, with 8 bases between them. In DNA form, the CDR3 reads TGCGCCAGCAGCTTGGTCCCCTCGAGCACAGATACGCAGTATTTT. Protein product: CASSLVPSSTDTQYF.

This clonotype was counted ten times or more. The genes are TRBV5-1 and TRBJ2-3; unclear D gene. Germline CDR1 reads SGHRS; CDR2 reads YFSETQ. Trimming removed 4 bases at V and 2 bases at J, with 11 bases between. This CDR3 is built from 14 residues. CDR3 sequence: CASSLDTVTDTQYF. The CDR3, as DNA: TGCGCCAGCAGCCTCGACACCGTCACAGATACGCAGTATTTT.

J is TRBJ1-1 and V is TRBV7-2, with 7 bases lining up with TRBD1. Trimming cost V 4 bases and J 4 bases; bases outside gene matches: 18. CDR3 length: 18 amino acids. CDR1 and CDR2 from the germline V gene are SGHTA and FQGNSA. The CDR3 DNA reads TGTGCCAGCAGCTCCCTCGGTAGAGGGGGCCAGGGTAGCACTGAAGCTTTCTTT. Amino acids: CASSSLGRGGQGSTEAFF.

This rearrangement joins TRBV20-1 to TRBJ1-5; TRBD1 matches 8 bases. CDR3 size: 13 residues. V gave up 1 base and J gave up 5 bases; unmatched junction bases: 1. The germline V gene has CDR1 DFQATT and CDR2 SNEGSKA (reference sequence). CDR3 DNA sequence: TGCAGTGCTAGAGCGACAGGGGATCAGCCCCAGCATTTT. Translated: CSARATGDQPQHF.

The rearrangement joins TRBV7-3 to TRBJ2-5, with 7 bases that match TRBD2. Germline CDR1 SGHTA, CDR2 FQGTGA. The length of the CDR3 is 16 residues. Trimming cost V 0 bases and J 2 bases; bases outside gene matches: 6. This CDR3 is CASSLTGLGGQETQYF. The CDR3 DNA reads TGTGCCAGCAGCTTAACGGGATTGGGGGGGCAAGAGACCCAGTACTTC.